This T cell receptor (beta chain) was identified in a study of identical twins. This clonotype was recorded a few times. Its target is unknown. Per germline, CDR1 LNHNV and CDR2 YYDKDF (reference sequence). CDR3 size: 13 residues. Trimming removed 4 bases at V and 10 bases at J, with 11 bases between. cDNA molecules carried unique molecular identifiers, and template switching added a universal primer site. TCRdb re-analysed the 5' RACE reads in MiXCR, keeping a single row per CDR3 protein. This sample has 350,000 or so distinct CDR3 sequences, with about 9% found just once. Broader study findings: Partial confounding of zero-insertion analyses by invariant MAIT and iNKT cells was possible.

The chain carries TRBV15 and TRBJ1-6; D perhaps matches TRBD1 (6 bases). Source material: naive T cells sorted from blood. This sequence originates from a woman aged 45-65 years in good health. CDR3 in amino acids: CATSTGVGSPLHF. CDR3 sequence (DNA): TGTGCCACCAGCACAGGGGTCGGATCACCCCTCCACTTT.